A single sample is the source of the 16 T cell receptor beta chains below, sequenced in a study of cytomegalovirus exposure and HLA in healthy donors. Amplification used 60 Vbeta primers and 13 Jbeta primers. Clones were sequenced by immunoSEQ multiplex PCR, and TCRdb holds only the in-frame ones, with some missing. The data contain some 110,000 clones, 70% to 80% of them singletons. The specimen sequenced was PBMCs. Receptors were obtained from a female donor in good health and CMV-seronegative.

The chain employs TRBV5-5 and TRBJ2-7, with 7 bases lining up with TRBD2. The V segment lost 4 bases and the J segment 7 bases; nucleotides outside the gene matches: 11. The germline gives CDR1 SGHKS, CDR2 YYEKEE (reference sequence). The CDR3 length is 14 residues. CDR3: CASSPGGNSGEQYF. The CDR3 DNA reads TGTGCCAGCAGCCCGGGAGGCAATTCGGGGGAGCAGTACTTC. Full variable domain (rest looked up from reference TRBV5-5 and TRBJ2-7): DAGVTQSPTHLIKTRGQQVTLRCSPISGHKSVSWYQQVLGQGPQFIFQYYEKEERGRGNFPDRFSARQFPNYSSELNVNALLLGDSALYLCASSPGGNSGEQYFGPGTRLTVT.

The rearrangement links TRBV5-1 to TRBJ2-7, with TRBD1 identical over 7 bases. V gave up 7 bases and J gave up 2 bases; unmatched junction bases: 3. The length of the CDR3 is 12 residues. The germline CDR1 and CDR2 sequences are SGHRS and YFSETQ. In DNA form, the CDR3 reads TGCGCCAGCGGTACAGGGGCCTACGAGCAGTACTTC. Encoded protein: CASGTGAYEQYF.

The CDR3 sequence: CASSHVSGQAFMGYGYTF. As DNA, the CDR3 is TGTGCCAGCAGCCACGTATCGGGACAGGCCTTTATGGGCTATGGCTACACCTTC. The chain couples TRBV9 to TRBJ1-2, with 8 bases lining up with TRBD1. Germline assignment: CDR1 SGDLS and CDR2 YYNGEE. V lost 4 bases, J lost 4 bases, and 18 bases stayed unmatched. CDR3 length: 18 residues.

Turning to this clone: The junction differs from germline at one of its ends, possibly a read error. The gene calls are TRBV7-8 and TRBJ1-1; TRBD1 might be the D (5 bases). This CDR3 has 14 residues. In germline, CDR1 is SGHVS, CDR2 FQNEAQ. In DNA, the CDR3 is TGTGCCAGCGGCTTGGGGTGGGGGGGGACTGAAGCTTTCTTT. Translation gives CASGLGWGGTEAFF. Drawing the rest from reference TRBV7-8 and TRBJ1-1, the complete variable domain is GAGVSQSPRYKVAKRGQDVALRCDPISGHVSLFWYQQALGQGPEFLTYFQNEAQLDKSGLPSDRFFAERPEGSVSTLKIQRTQQEDSAVYLCASGLGWGGTEAFFGQGTRLTVV.

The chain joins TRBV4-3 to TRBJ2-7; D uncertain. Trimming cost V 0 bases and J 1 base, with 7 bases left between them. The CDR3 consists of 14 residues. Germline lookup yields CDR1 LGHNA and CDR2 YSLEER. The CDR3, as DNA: TGCGCCAGCAGCCAAGAGGTACAGTCCTACGAGCAGTACTTC. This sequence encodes CASSQEVQSYEQYF.

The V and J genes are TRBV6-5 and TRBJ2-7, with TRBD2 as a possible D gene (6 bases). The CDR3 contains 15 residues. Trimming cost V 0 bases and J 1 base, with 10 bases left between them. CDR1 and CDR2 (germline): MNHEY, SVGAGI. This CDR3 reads CASSYSSGRSYEQYF. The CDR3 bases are TGTGCCAGCAGTTACTCATCCGGGAGATCCTACGAGCAGTACTTC.

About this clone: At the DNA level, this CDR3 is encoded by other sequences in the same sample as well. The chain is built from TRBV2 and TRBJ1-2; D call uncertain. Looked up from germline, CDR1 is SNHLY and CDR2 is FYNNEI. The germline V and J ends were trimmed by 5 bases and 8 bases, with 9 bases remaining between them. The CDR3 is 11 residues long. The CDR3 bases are TGTGCCAGCAGTCCCACAGTGGGCTACACCTTC. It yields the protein CASSPTVGYTF.

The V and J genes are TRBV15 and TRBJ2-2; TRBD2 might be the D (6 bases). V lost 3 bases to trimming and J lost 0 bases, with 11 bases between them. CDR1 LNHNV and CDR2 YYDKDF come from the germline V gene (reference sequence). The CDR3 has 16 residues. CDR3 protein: CATSSFSGPNTGELFF. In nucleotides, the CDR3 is TGTGCCACCAGCAGTTTCAGCGGGCCGAACACCGGGGAGCTGTTTTTT.

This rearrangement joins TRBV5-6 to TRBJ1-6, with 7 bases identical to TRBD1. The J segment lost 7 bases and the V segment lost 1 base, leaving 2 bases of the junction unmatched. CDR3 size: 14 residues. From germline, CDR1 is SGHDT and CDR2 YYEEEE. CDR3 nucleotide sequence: TGTGCCAGCAGCTTGATGGACAGGAATTCACCCCTCCACTTT. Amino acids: CASSLMDRNSPLHF. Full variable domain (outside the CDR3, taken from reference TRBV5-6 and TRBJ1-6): DAGVTQSPTHLIKTRGQQVTLRCSPKSGHDTVSWYQQALGQGPQFIFQYYEEEERQRGNFPDRFSGHQFPNYSSELNVNALLLGDSALYLCASSLMDRNSPLHFGNGTRLTVT.

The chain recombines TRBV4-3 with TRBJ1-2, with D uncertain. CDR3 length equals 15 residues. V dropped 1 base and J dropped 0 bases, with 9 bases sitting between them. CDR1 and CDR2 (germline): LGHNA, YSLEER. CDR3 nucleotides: TGCGCCAGCAGCCAAGCCAGTCAATCTAACTATGGCTACACCTTC. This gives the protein CASSQASQSNYGYTF.

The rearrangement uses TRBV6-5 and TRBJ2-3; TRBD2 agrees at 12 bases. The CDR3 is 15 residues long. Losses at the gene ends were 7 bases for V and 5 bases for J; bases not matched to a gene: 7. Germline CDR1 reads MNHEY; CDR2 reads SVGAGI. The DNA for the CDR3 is TGTGCCAGCAACTTACTAGCGGGAGGTAAAGATACGCAGTATTTT. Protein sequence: CASNLLAGGKDTQYF.

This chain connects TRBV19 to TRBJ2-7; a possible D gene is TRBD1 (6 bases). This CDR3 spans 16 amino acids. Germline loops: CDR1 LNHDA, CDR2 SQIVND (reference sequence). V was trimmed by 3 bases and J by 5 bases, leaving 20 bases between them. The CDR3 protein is CASSIMGRGFFHEQYF. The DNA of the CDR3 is TGTGCCAGTAGTATCATGGGCAGGGGATTTTTTCACGAGCAGTACTTC.

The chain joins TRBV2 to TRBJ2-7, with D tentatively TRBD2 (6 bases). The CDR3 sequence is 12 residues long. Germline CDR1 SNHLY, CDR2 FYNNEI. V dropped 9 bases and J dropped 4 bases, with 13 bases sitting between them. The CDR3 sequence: CARPGLFYEQYF. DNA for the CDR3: TGTGCCAGACCGGGACTCTTTTACGAGCAGTACTTC.

In nucleotides, the CDR3 is TGTGCCAGTACCACCGGGGGAGAGGGGAGGGCCTCATATGGCTACACCTTC. It yields the protein CASTTGGEGRASYGYTF. This rearrangement joins TRBV19 to TRBJ1-2; tentative D call: TRBD1 (5 bases). The CDR3 spans 17 residues. From germline, CDR1 is LNHDA and CDR2 SQIVND (reference sequence). Trimming stripped 7 bases from V and 5 bases from J, with 26 bases between.

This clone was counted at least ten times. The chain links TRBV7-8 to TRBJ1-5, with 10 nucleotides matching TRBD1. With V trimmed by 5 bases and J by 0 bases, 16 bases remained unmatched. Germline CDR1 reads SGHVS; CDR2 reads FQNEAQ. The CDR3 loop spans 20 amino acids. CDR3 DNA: TGTGCCAGCAGCCTTAGGTATTGGACAGGGGGGAGTTATAGCAATCAGCCCCAGCATTTT. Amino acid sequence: CASSLRYWTGGSYSNQPQHF.

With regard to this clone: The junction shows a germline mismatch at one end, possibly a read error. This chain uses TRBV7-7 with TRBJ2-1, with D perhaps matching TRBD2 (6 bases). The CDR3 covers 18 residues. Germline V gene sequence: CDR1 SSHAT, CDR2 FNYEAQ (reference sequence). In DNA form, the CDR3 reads TGTGCTAGCAGCTTAGCGCCTAGCGCGAGGGAGGCCTACAATGAGCAGTTCTTC. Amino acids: CASSLAPSAREAYNEQFF.